The 18 T cell receptor beta chains reported below all come from one sample, sequenced in a study of long-term antiretroviral therapy in people with HIV. Running of the v3.0 immunoSEQ assay took place at survey level. Data came from immunoSEQ multiplex PCR; TCRdb stores just in-frame clones and leaves some out. The table includes around 21,000 clones, about nine tenths detected once. This sample comprised unsorted PBMCs, obtained approximately 4.4 years before starting antiretroviral therapy. Receptors originate from a woman in her 30s with HIV.

J is TRBJ1-4 and V is TRBV6-5; TRBD1 aligns across 8 bases. The CDR3 contains 14 residues. CDR1 MNHEY and CDR2 SVGAGI come from the germline V gene. Trimming removed 11 bases from V and 7 bases from J; junction bases left unmatched: 12. Here the CDR3 DNA reads TGTGCCGCTAACGACAGGGGACCAAGTGAAAAACTGTTTTTT. This gives the protein CAANDRGPSEKLFF.

The chain joins TRBV4-1 to TRBJ2-1; 9 positions match TRBD1. The junction had 3 bases not matched to a gene; V was cut back by 0 bases and J by 6 bases. The germline V gene encodes CDR1 MGHRA and CDR2 YSYEKL. CDR3 length: 15 amino acids. CDR3 DNA: TGCGCCAGCAGCCAAGAACAGGGGGCCCCCAATGAGCAGTTCTTC. Translation gives CASSQEQGAPNEQFF.

The rearrangement joins TRBV4-3 to TRBJ1-1; the D gene is possibly TRBD1 (6 bases). Trimming shortened V by 1 base and J by 4 bases, and 10 bases separated the two germline ends. The CDR3 sequence is 14 residues long. The germline gives CDR1 LGHNA, CDR2 YSLEER. The CDR3, as DNA: TGCGCCAGCAGCCAAGCAGGGGTAGTCACTGAAGCTTTCTTT. Translating gives CASSQAGVVTEAFF.

The chain joins TRBV18 to TRBJ2-7; D ambiguous. Germline V gives CDR1 KGHSH, CDR2 LQKENI. Trimming cost V 1 base and J 5 bases, with 9 bases left between them. This CDR3 has 13 residues. CDR3 nucleotides: TGTGCCAGCTCACCACAGGCAGCCGACGAGCAGTACTTC. This encodes CASSPQAADEQYF.

This clone was seen more than once but under ten times. The gene calls are TRBV5-4 and TRBJ1-2; tentatively, D is TRBD1 (6 bases). The CDR3 length is 15 residues. Germline assignment: CDR1 SGHNT and CDR2 YYREEE (reference sequence). With 3 bases removed from V and 3 bases from J, the gap between germline ends came to 15 bases. This chain's CDR3 is CASSSPLAGDYGYTF. Written as DNA, the CDR3 is TGTGCCAGCAGCTCCCCCCTCGCAGGGGACTATGGCTACACCTTC.

This clone is categorized as medium-sized. This chain connects TRBV4-3 to TRBJ1-1; D unresolved. CDR3 size: 16 residues. V lost 0 bases and J 5 bases, leaving 16 bases between the germline ends. The germline gives CDR1 LGHNA, CDR2 YSLEER. CDR3 sequence (DNA): TGCGCCAGCAGCCAAGATGTGGCAGCGGGAGATACTGAAGCTTTCTTT. As protein: CASSQDVAAGDTEAFF.

This rearrangement joins TRBV10-3 to TRBJ1-5; D gene ambiguous. With 0 bases removed from V and 0 bases from J, the gap between germline ends came to 3 bases. Germline CDR1 reads ENHRY; CDR2 reads SYGVKD. CDR3 length: 14 residues. Here the CDR3 reads CAISESYSNQPQHF. The CDR3 DNA sequence: TGTGCCATCAGTGAGTCGTATAGCAATCAGCCCCAGCATTTT.

The genes are TRBV7-9 and TRBJ2-2, with 12 bases lining up with TRBD2. Germline V lookup: CDR1 SEHNR, CDR2 FQNEAQ (reference sequence). J lost 5 bases, V lost 5 bases, and 6 bases had no gene match. The CDR3 has 16 amino acids. CDR3 sequence reads: CASSRLAGDSTGELFF. The CDR3 nucleotides are TGTGCCAGCAGCCGACTAGCGGGGGATAGTACCGGGGAGCTGTTTTTT.

This chain links TRBV18 with TRBJ2-6; 7 positions agree with TRBD1. The V segment lost 1 base and the J segment 0 bases; nucleotides outside the gene matches: 6. Germline V lookup: CDR1 KGHSH, CDR2 LQKENI. The CDR3 covers 18 residues. CDR3 amino acids: CASSPRRDSSSGANVLTF. In DNA, the CDR3 is TGTGCCAGCTCACCACGCCGGGACAGCTCCTCTGGGGCCAACGTCCTGACTTTC.

This sequence joins TRBV7-9 and TRBJ1-4; 8 nucleotides match TRBD1. CDR3 length: 16 residues. V lost 1 base and J lost 7; bases outside the gene matches: 8. Germline values: CDR1 SEHNR, CDR2 FQNEAQ (reference sequence). This chain's CDR3 is CASSLGTGLRGEKLFF. The CDR3 DNA reads TGTGCCAGCAGCTTAGGGACAGGGTTGCGGGGTGAAAAACTGTTTTTT.

The chain links TRBV11-2 to TRBJ2-7; TRBD1 is a possible D gene (6 bases). Germline assignment: CDR1 SGHAT and CDR2 FQNNGV. This CDR3 has 15 amino acids. The germline V and J ends were trimmed by 6 bases and 4 bases, with 19 bases remaining between them. CDR3 region: CASSIQGPAVYEQYF. The CDR3 region has the DNA TGTGCCAGCAGTATACAGGGACCCGCCGTATACGAGCAGTACTTC.

The chain uses TRBV6-1 and TRBJ1-3; 11 nucleotides align to TRBD1. Trimming cost V 8 bases and J 9 bases; bases outside gene matches: 9. Germline CDR1 reads MNHNS; CDR2 reads SASEGT. The CDR3 spans 14 residues. This CDR3 is CASLMGQGDATIYF. The CDR3 DNA sequence: TGTGCCAGCCTGATGGGACAGGGGGATGCCACCATATATTTT.

The chain couples TRBV30 to TRBJ1-5; no clear D gene. The V gene lost 0 bases and the J gene lost 3 bases, with 12 bases spanning the gap. CDR1 GTSNPN and CDR2 SVGIG come from the germline V gene (reference sequence). This CDR3 region has 15 residues. The CDR3 DNA sequence: TGTGCCTGGAGTGTACCGTCGGCATCCAATCAGCCCCAGCATTTT. This codes for CAWSVPSASNQPQHF.

V gene TRBV18 combines with J gene TRBJ2-1; 8 nucleotides agree with TRBD2. The J segment lost 1 base and the V segment lost 6 bases, leaving 17 bases of the junction unmatched. This CDR3 spans 19 amino acids. Germline assignment: CDR1 KGHSH and CDR2 LQKENI. The CDR3, as DNA: TGTGCCAGCTCGCCTAGAAGGGGTAGCGGGGTAAAATCCTACAATGAGCAGTTCTTC. Translated, it gives CASSPRRGSGVKSYNEQFF.

This chain joins TRBV4-3 and TRBJ2-2, with D perhaps matching TRBD1 or TRBD2 (6 bases each). The CDR3 runs 16 residues. V was pared by 0 bases and J by 2 bases, with 10 bases between. Germline V gives CDR1 LGHNA, CDR2 YSLEER. The CDR3 spells CASSQDTGANTGELFF. Here the CDR3 DNA reads TGCGCCAGCAGCCAAGATACGGGGGCAAACACCGGGGAGCTGTTTTTT.

The chain combines TRBV19 with TRBJ1-2, with 8 bases that match TRBD1. The CDR3 runs to 13 residues. V lost 7 bases, J lost 8 bases, and 9 bases stayed unmatched. The germline V gene has CDR1 LNHDA and CDR2 SQIVND (reference sequence). The CDR3 DNA reads as TGTGCCAGTACCGCCCCAGGGGGCGGCGGCTACACCTTC. It translates to CASTAPGGGGYTF.

This chain connects TRBV27 to TRBJ1-2; TRBD1 is a possible D gene (5 bases). This CDR3 has 15 residues. Germline V gives CDR1 MNHEY, CDR2 SMNVEV (reference sequence). Trimming took off 3 bases at V and 8 bases at J, with 19 bases between the two ends. The CDR3 region has the DNA TGTGCCAGCAGTTTTTGGGACGACGGACGTATGGGCTACACCTTC. It specifies CASSFWDDGRMGYTF.

The chain uses TRBV19 and TRBJ2-1; D perhaps matches TRBD2 (6 bases). Trimming stripped 7 bases from V and 2 bases from J, with 9 bases between. CDR1 is LNHDA and CDR2 is SQIVND in the germline V gene (reference sequence). The CDR3 sequence is 13 residues long. DNA for the CDR3: TGTGCCAGTACGGGGAGGACCTACAATGAGCAGTTCTTC. This translates into CASTGRTYNEQFF.